This passage covers 22 T cell receptor beta chains from one sample sequenced in a study of T cell repertoires in cytomegalovirus infection. From the reads, TCRdb called clonotypes with MiXCR, one entry per CDR3 protein. This sample yields approximately 1,000,000 distinct CDR3 sequences, of which roughly 30% are seen a single time; around 15% belongs to the top ten. These receptors' antigens are unknown. Sequenced material: cultured CD8+ T cells from PBMCs, taken from culture after CMV antigen stimulation. Every receptor here comes from a human donor in good health (CMV status not recorded). Some clones in this sample may be carry-over from other donors' samples.

This chain joins TRBV24-1 and TRBJ2-1; 13 bases are shared with TRBD2. The germline V gene has CDR1 KGHDR and CDR2 SFDVKD. This CDR3 spans 15 amino acids. J was trimmed by 10 bases and V by 7 bases; bases with no gene match: 9. The CDR3 protein is CATSAGLAGALEQFF. Written as DNA, the CDR3 is TGTGCCACCAGCGCTGGACTAGCGGGGGCCTTGGAGCAGTTCTTC.

The V and J genes are TRBV6-2 or TRBV6-3 and TRBJ2-5; 8 nucleotides agree with TRBD2. The CDR3 sequence is 16 residues long. The germline CDR1 and CDR2 sequences are MNHEY and SVGEGT. V lost 0 bases to trimming and J lost 2 bases; unmatched junction nucleotides: 5. The DNA for the CDR3 is TGTGCCAGCAGTTACTCGACCGGGGGGGTGCAAGAGACCCAGTACTTC. Its protein product is CASSYSTGGVQETQYF.

This clonotype came up many times. The CDR3 sequence is CASSLEWTSGYEQYF. CDR3 sequence (DNA): TGTGCCAGCAGCTTAGAATGGACTAGCGGCTACGAGCAGTACTTC. This rearrangement joins TRBV7-6 to TRBJ2-7, with 10 bases lining up with TRBD2. With 1 base clipped from V and 3 bases from J, the junction kept 3 bases outside the gene matches. Germline CDR1 SGHVS, CDR2 FNYEAQ. The CDR3 spans 15 residues.

This clonotype showed up just a few times. The genes are TRBV7-9 and TRBJ2-4; 12 bases fit TRBD1. Germline lookup yields CDR1 SEHNR and CDR2 FQNEAQ (reference sequence). CDR3 length: 17 residues. Germline trimming cut 5 bases from V and 1 base from J; bases unmatched to any gene: 6. DNA of the CDR3: TGTGCCAGCAGCACCCCGGGACAGGGGGCGGCCAAAAACATTCAGTACTTC. This gives the protein CASSTPGQGAAKNIQYF.

A note on this clonotype: Sequence at one end of the junction differs from germline and may be a read error. The genes are TRBV25-1 and TRBJ2-3; 7 nucleotides align to TRBD1. The CDR3 extends over 17 amino acids. CDR1 and CDR2 (germline): MGHDK, SYGVNS. DNA of the CDR3: TGTGCCAGCTTCGGGACAGCAAACAAAAATCTTATTCTTACGCAGTATTTC. Translated: CASFGTANKNLILTQYF.

This clonotype was seen more than once but under ten times. The chain has TRBV7-2 and TRBJ1-6; D is undetermined. CDR1 SGHTA and CDR2 FQGNSA come from the germline V gene. The V and J ends lost 4 bases and 10 bases respectively, with 14 bases between them. The CDR3 consists of 14 residues. The CDR3, as DNA: TGTGCCAGCAGCTCACCAACCCTAGAGTCACCCCTCCACTTT. Translating it yields CASSSPTLESPLHF. Full variable domain (missing parts from reference TRBV7-2 and TRBJ1-6): GAGVSQSPSNKVTEKGKDVELRCDPISGHTALYWYRQSLGQGLEFLIYFQGNSAPDKSGLPSDRFSAERTGGSVSTLTIQRTQQEDSAVYLCASSSPTLESPLHFGNGTRLTVT.

This rearrangement joins TRBV6-5 to TRBJ1-1; tentative D call: TRBD1 (6 bases). This CDR3 has 15 residues. V was pared by 0 bases and J by 5 bases, with 13 bases between. The V gene's germline CDR1 is MNHEY and CDR2 SVGAGI. The CDR3 sequence is CASSYSPKGGTEAFF. CDR3 DNA: TGTGCCAGCAGTTACTCCCCCAAGGGGGGGACTGAAGCTTTCTTT.

A remark on this clonotype: One end of the junction fails to match germline, which may point to a read error. CDR3 in DNA: TGTGCCTGCAGTCGGGCGGGAAACCCCTACGAGCAGTACTTC. It translates to CACSRAGNPYEQYF. The chain joins TRBV7-6 to TRBJ2-7; possibly TRBD2 for D (6 bases). Per germline, CDR1 SGHVS and CDR2 FNYEAQ. The CDR3 runs to 14 residues.

V and J are TRBV6-5 and TRBJ1-1; no firm D call. Germline-derived CDR1 and CDR2 are MNHEY and SVGAGI. The CDR3 runs 16 residues. V was trimmed by 0 bases and J by 2 bases, leaving 13 bases between them. The CDR3 sequence is CASSYSELGINTEAFF. CDR3 coding DNA: TGTGCCAGCAGTTACTCCGAATTGGGGATCAACACTGAAGCTTTCTTT.

The sample holds many counts of this clonotype. V gene TRBV7-2 combines with J gene TRBJ2-5; 12 positions match TRBD1. Germline V gives CDR1 SGHTA, CDR2 FQGNSA. Trimming cost V 5 bases and J 4 bases; bases outside gene matches: 5. CDR3 length: 15 residues. The CDR3 DNA sequence: TGTGCCAGCAGCCGACGGGACAGGGGGCGAGAGACCCAGTACTTC. Its translation is CASSRRDRGRETQYF.

There are many counts of this clonotype. J is TRBJ2-6 and V is TRBV7-6, with D perhaps given as TRBD1 or TRBD2 (5 bases each). The CDR3 contains 17 residues. Looked up from germline, CDR1 is SGHVS and CDR2 is FNYEAQ. The ends were cut back, 5 bases at V and 4 bases at J, with 18 bases in the middle. This CDR3 reads CASSRGLSVSGANVLTF. In DNA, the CDR3 is TGTGCCAGCAGCCGGGGCCTTTCGGTGTCCGGGGCCAACGTCCTGACTTTC.

This clonotype was picked up many times. This chain uses TRBV7-3 with TRBJ2-1, with D possibly being TRBD2 (6 bases). Trimming left V 4 bases short and J 10 bases short, with 11 bases between. This CDR3 is built from 12 residues. Germline V gene lookup returns CDR1 SGHTA and CDR2 FQGTGA. DNA for the CDR3: TGTGCCAGCAGCTACCCTGGGGGGGAGCAGTTCTTC. The encoded protein is CASSYPGGEQFF.

This clonotype was picked up many times. V usage is TRBV7-8 and J usage is TRBJ2-1; 7 bases fit TRBD2. The CDR3 runs to 15 residues. V shed 2 bases and J 3 bases; nucleotides not matched to a gene: 4. Germline assignment: CDR1 SGHVS and CDR2 FQNEAQ. CDR3 protein: CASSLRGGGYNEQFF. The CDR3 DNA is TGTGCCAGCAGCTTAAGGGGCGGGGGCTACAATGAGCAGTTCTTC.

The V and J genes are TRBV12-3 or TRBV12-4 and TRBJ2-1, with a tentative D call TRBD2 (6 bases). V lost 6 bases and J 3 bases, leaving 15 bases between the germline ends. CDR3 length: 15 residues. CDR3 DNA sequence: TGTGCCAGCAGGGGTGAGGGACTGAACTACAATGAGCAGTTCTTC. This gives the protein CASRGEGLNYNEQFF.

The chain uses TRBV19 and TRBJ1-1, with D possibly being TRBD1 (6 bases). This CDR3 is 15 amino acids long. Trimming cost V 5 bases and J 3 bases, with 16 bases left between them. The germline V gene has CDR1 LNHDA and CDR2 SQIVND (reference sequence). The CDR3 protein is CASSPYSGVYTEAFF. The CDR3, as DNA: TGTGCCAGTAGTCCATATTCAGGGGTTTACACTGAAGCTTTCTTT.

The chain combines TRBV7-8 with TRBJ2-3; 8 nucleotides align to TRBD1. CDR1 and CDR2 (germline): SGHVS, FQNEAQ. After removal of 1 base from V and 5 bases from J, the junction contained 8 bases not matched to a gene. The CDR3 is made up of 16 amino acids. CDR3 region: CASSLDSAGGRDTQYF. CDR3 nucleotide sequence: TGTGCCAGCAGCTTAGACTCGGCAGGGGGCCGAGATACGCAGTATTTT.

This clonotype appeared a few times. V is TRBV5-5 and J is TRBJ2-2; 9 bases are shared with TRBD1. Germline CDR1 is SGHKS and CDR2 is YYEKEE (reference sequence). This CDR3 is built from 15 residues. V lost 5 bases and J lost 7; bases outside the gene matches: 9. The DNA for the CDR3 is TGTGCCAGCAGTCAAGACAGGGGGTCGGGCGGGGAGCTGTTTTTT. As protein: CASSQDRGSGGELFF.

Here the CDR3 reads CSARGFGQPATFF. The CDR3 DNA reads as TGCAGTGCTAGGGGATTCGGACAGCCCGCGACTTTCTTT. The V gene is TRBV20-1, the J gene TRBJ1-1, with D possibly TRBD1 on 6 matching bases. CDR3 length: 13 residues. V shed 3 bases and J shed 12 bases, with 20 bases lying between them. Germline CDR1 is DFQATT and CDR2 is SNEGSKA (reference sequence).

V and J are TRBV25-1 and TRBJ1-1, with TRBD1 identical over 8 bases. The CDR3 contains 14 residues. Per germline, CDR1 MGHDK and CDR2 SYGVNS. V was clipped by 8 bases and J by 8 bases; unmatched bases: 13. CDR3 DNA: TGTGCCAGCGCAAAAGACAGGGGCACTAGGGAAGCTTTCTTT. Its protein product is CASAKDRGTREAFF.

This rearrangement joins TRBV7-8 to TRBJ1-1; TRBD1 is a possible D gene (5 bases). Deletions cut 2 bases from V and 5 bases from J, with 21 bases between. Germline-derived CDR1 and CDR2 are SGHVS and FQNEAQ. CDR3 length equals 17 residues. CDR3: CASSLTRDAKRRTEAFF. In DNA, the CDR3 is TGTGCCAGCAGCTTAACCCGGGACGCAAAACGGCGAACTGAAGCTTTCTTT.

The rearrangement joins TRBV27 to TRBJ2-7; 9 nucleotides match TRBD2. Trimming cost V 4 bases and J 3 bases; bases outside gene matches: 10. The CDR3 covers 16 residues. Per the germline V gene, CDR1 is MNHEY and CDR2 is SMNVEV (reference sequence). CDR3 region: CASSSSGGGADYEQYF. The CDR3 DNA reads as TGTGCCAGCAGTTCCTCGGGCGGGGGGGCCGACTACGAGCAGTACTTC.

This sequence joins TRBV27 and TRBJ2-7; the D is unclear. Germline values: CDR1 MNHEY, CDR2 SMNVEV (reference sequence). The CDR3 is 16 residues long. Between the trimmed V and J ends, which lost 5 bases and 2 bases, there was a span of 19 bases. This CDR3 reads CASSPLGVKSPYEQYF. In DNA form, the CDR3 reads TGTGCCAGCAGTCCCCTTGGGGTTAAATCCCCCTACGAGCAGTACTTC.